The rows below give T cell receptor beta chains drawn from one sample of a study of early stage breast cancer tumors. Profiling relied on immunoSEQ multiplex PCR, and the TCRdb table lists in-frame clones only, not all of them. Among tens of thousands of clones listed, 85% to 95% were seen once. The material sequenced was blood. These receptors were collected from a person aged 70 to 85 with breast cancer. Both conserved end residues are trimmed from each CDR3. The order of the fields is D gene, V gene, CDR3 protein. The D gene is left open where the match is weak.

D: TRBD1; V: TRBV19; CDR3: ASRGQDDQPQH
D: .; V: TRBV7-2; CDR3: ASSPTTRTANTEAF
D: TRBD1; V: TRBV29-1; CDR3: SVGQGTTEAF
D: .; V: TRBV28; CDR3: ASSPIFGGTQETQY
D: .; V: TRBV10-3; CDR3: AISESGRDPRGGSPLH
D: .; V: TRBV2; CDR3: ASRVSSYNEQF
D: TRBD2; V: TRBV19; CDR3: ASSIASGRPEQF
D: TRBD2; V: TRBV5-1; CDR3: ASSGGTSGSSYNEQF
D: .; V: TRBV7-6; CDR3: ASSLGARPTISTDTQY
D: .; V: TRBV4-2; CDR3: ASSPQQDRPNSPLH
D: TRBD2; V: TRBV5-1; CDR3: ASTQRGDYNEQF
D: TRBD1; V: TRBV10-3; CDR3: AISDRQGVQPQH
D: TRBD1; V: TRBV4-3; CDR3: ASSQVGTGTYNEQF
D: .; V: TRBV30; CDR3: AWTPAPAIVEKLF
D: TRBD1; V: TRBV5-6; CDR3: ASSPDRGISYEQY
D: .; V: TRBV5-1; CDR3: ASSLSPTGSYEQY
D: .; V: TRBV30; CDR3: AWRPQGNTEAF
D: .; V: TRBV5-8; CDR3: ASSWSQGPGNTIY
D: .; V: TRBV20-1; CDR3: SADQVYGYT
D: TRBD2; V: TRBV11-2; CDR3: ASSRIGLAGYNEQF
D: TRBD2; V: TRBV7-2; CDR3: ASSLTSVAYEQY
D: .; V: TRBV29-1; CDR3: SVVSGSYTEAF
D: .; V: TRBV18; CDR3: ASSPPNLADAEAF
D: TRBD2; V: TRBV7-2; CDR3: ASSLGPLSGSGNEQF
D: TRBD2; V: TRBV4-1; CDR3: ASSQGVLAGGQNEQY
D: TRBD1; V: TRBV6-1; CDR3: ASDRESNEKLF
D: TRBD1; V: TRBV11-2; CDR3: ASSLTGVEAF
D: TRBD2; V: TRBV27; CDR3: ASSFKLRLAGKNEQY
D: .; V: TRBV5-4; CDR3: ASSFSWAHQL
D: .; V: TRBV29-1; CDR3: SVEDSYEQY
D: TRBD1; V: TRBV7-2; CDR3: ASSLGTGGFWTDTQY
D: .; V: TRBV28; CDR3: ASSPLYEQY
D: TRBD2; V: TRBV5-1; CDR3: ASSLEPAGGGSYEQY
D: TRBD2; V: TRBV6-1; CDR3: ASSEAKREPYEQY
D: .; V: TRBV10-3; CDR3: AIREQETNYEQY